This T cell receptor (beta chain) was found in a study of cytomegalovirus exposure and HLA in healthy donors. Study information: Samples from HLA-typed donors yielded 85 million to 95 million unique TCRs in an early data release.

Trimming shortened V by 5 bases and J by 5 bases, and 12 bases separated the two germline ends. The CDR3 is made up of 13 amino acids. Looked up from germline, CDR1 is WNHNN and CDR2 is SYGVQD (reference sequence). Findings of the study overall: In a later analysis, a missense DCLRE1C variant was linked to TCR beta V- and J-gene trimming. Later findings reportedly placed an Asian-associated ancestry cluster below the approximately 670-donor mean for N-insertions. Rarity held for most TCR sequences, but there were some public TCRs that occurred in many donors.

The PCR contained 60 Vbeta and 13 Jbeta primers. Produced via immunoSEQ multiplex PCR; TCRdb's table is partial and in-frame only. The sample contains approximately 120,000 clones, about 86% of which appear only once. About this clone: Antigen: not known.

The chain combines TRBV10-1 with TRBJ1-1; the D gene is possibly TRBD1 (5 bases). The material sequenced was PBMCs. The origin of this receptor is a woman in her 30s in good health and CMV-seronegative. CDR3 in DNA: TGCGCCAGCAGTCTCACAGGAGAGACTGAAGCTTTCTTT. Translating it yields CASSLTGETEAFF.